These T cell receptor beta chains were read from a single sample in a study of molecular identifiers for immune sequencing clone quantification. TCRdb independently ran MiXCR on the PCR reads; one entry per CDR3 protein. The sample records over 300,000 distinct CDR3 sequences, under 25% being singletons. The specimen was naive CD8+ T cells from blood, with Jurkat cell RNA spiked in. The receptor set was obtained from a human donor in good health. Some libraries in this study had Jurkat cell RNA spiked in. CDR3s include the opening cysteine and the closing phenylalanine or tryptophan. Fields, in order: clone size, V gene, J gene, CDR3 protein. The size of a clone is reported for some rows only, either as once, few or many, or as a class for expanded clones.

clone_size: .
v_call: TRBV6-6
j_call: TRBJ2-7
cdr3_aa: CASSQTGTPHEQYF

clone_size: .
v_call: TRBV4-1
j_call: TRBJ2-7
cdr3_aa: CASSLRGPSGYEQYF

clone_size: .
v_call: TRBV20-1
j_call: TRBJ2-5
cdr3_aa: CSARVLYKETQYF

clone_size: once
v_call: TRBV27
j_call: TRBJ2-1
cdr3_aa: CASSTPAGWGVGVQFF

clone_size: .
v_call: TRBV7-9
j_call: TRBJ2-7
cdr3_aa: CASSLGRGRVSYEQYF

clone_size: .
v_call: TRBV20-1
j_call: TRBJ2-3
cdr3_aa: CSAPPGQGAPNTDTQYF

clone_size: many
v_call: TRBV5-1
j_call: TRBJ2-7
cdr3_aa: CASSLEAGSGYEQYF

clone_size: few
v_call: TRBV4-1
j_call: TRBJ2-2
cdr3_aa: CASSQSHTSFTGELFF

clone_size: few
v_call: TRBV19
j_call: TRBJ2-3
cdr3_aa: CASSIRTGGLDTQYF

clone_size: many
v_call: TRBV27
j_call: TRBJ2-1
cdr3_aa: CASRQGLTLINEQFF

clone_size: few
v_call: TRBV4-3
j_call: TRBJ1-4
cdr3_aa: CASSQGPGQGSEKLFF

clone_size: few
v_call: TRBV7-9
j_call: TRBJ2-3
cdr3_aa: CASSPKGPNTDTQYF

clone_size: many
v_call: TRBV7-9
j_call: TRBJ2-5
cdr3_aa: CASREGAFQETQYF

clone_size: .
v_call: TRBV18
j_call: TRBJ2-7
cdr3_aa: CASSPENPGTSGGICEQYF

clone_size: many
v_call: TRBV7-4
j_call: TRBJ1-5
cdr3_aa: CASSLKSQPQHF

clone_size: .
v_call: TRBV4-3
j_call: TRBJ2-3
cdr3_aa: CASSQAHLRVTDTQYF

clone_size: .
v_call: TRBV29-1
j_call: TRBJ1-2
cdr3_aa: CSVERQAGGYTF

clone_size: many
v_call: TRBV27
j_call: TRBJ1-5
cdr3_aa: CASSKDRSLNQPQHF

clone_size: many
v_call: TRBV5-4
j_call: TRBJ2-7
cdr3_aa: CASSLLGTSGREQYF

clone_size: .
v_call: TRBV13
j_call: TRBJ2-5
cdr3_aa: CASSSSGLAGQTQYF

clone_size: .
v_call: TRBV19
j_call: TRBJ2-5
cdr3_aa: CASSIETSGGLKETQYF

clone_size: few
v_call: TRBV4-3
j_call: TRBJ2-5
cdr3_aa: CASSDSFQETQYF

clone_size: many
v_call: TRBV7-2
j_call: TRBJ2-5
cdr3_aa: CASSPGTEETQYF

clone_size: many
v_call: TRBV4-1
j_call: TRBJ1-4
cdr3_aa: CASSQRQRSEKLFF

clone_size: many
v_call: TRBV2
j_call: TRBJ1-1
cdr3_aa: CASRPGPGGTEAFF

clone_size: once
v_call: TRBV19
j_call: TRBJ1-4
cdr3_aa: CASSRGRGSVREKLFF

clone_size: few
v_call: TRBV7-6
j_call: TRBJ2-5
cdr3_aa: CASSLLRTLGPETQYF

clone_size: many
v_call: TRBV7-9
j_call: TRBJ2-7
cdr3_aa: CASSKQDRVYEQYF

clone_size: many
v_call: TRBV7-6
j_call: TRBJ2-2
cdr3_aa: CASSLSGGNTGELFF

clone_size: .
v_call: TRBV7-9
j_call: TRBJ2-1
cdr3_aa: CASSRQEARGGPSWNEQFF

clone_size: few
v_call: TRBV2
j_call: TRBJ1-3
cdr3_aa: CASSVTTLRNTIYF

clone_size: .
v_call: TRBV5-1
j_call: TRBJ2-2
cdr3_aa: CASSLSGGDYTGELFF

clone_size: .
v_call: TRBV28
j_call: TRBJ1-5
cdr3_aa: CASSLTGMDQPQHF

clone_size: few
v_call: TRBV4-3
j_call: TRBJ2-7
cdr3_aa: CASSQDRGSGRFGYEQYF